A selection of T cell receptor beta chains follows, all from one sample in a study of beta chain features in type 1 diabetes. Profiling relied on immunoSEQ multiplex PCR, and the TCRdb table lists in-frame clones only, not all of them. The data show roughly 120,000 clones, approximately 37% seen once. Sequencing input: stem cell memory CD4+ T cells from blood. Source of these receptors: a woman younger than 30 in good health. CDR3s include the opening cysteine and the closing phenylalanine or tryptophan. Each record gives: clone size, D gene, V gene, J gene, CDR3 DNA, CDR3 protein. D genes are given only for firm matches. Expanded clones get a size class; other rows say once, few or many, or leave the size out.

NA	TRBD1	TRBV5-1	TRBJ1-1	TGCGCCAGCAGCTACAGTCCCGGGACAGGGGGCAAGACTGAAGCTTTCTTT	CASSYSPGTGGKTEAFF
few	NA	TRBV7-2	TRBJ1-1	TGTGCCAGCAGCTTCTCGGGACAAGCCACTGAAGCTTTCTTT	CASSFSGQATEAFF
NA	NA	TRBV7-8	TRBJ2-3	TGTGCCAGCAGCGGCAGGGTGGAGAGGTCAGATACGCAGTATTTT	CASSGRVERSDTQYF
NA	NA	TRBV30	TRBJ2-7	TGTGCCTGGAGCGTCAAGATAGTAAACTCCTACGAGCAGTACTTC	CAWSVKIVNSYEQYF
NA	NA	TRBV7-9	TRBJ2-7	TGTGCCAGCAGCTTAACAGGGTTGTACGAGCAGTACTTC	CASSLTGLYEQYF
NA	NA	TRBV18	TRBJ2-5	TGTGCCAGCTCTCCGTCGACAGGAAACCAAGAGACCCAGTACTTC	CASSPSTGNQETQYF
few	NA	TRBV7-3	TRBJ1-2	TGTGCCAGCAGCTTAACGGGGCATCGGCAGGACGGCTACACCTTC	CASSLTGHRQDGYTF
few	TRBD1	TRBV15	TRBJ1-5	TGTGCCACCAGCAGAGATGTGACAGGGGCGGATCAAGGCCAGCCCCAGCATTTT	CATSRDVTGADQGQPQHF
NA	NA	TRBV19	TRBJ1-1	TGTGCCAGTAGGGGCCAGGGGCTGAACACTGAAGCTTTCTTT	CASRGQGLNTEAFF
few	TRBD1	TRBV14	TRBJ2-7	TGTGCCAGCAGCCAAGCAGGGACAGGAGCCTACGAGCAGTACTTC	CASSQAGTGAYEQYF
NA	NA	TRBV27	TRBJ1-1	TGTGCCAGCAGTTTTCAGGGATCGACTGAAGCTTTCTTT	CASSFQGSTEAFF
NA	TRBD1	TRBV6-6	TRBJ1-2	TGTGCCAGCAGATCCCGGGGGACAGGGGACTATGGCTACACCTTC	CASRSRGTGDYGYTF
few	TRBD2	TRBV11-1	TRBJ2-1	TGTGCCAGCAGCTGGGTCGGGACTAGCGGAACCTGGGGGGAGCAGTTCTTC	CASSWVGTSGTWGEQFF
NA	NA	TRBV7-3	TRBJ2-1	TGTGCCAGCAGCTTACGTCCGACTAGTAGGGTCGATGAGCAGTTCTTC	CASSLRPTSRVDEQFF
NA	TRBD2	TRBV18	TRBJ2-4	TGTGCCAGCTCACCTCCTAGCGGGAGGAACATTCAGTACTTC	CASSPPSGRNIQYF
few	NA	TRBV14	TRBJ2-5	TGTGCCAGCAGCCAACAGAGTTGGGGCAGTCGAGAGACCCAGTACTTC	CASSQQSWGSRETQYF
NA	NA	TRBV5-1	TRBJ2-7	TGCGCCAGCAGCTCGGAGGTCTACGAGCAGTACTTC	CASSSEVYEQYF
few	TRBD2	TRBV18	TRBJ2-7	TGTGCCAGCTCACCGACTGGACTAGCGGTTTCCTACGAGCAGTACTTC	CASSPTGLAVSYEQYF
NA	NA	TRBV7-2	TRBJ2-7	TGTGCCAGCAGCTCCAACCGGGGGTACGGGAACGAGCAGTACTTC	CASSSNRGYGNEQYF
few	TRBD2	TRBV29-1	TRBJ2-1	TGCAGCGCCCGGACTAGCAGGTACAATGAGCAGTTCTTC	CSARTSRYNEQFF
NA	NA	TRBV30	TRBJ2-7	TGTGCCTGGAGACCGGGGTTTTGGTACGAGCAGTACTTC	CAWRPGFWYEQYF
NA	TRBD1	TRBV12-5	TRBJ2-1	TGTGCTAGTGGTTTGGGACAGGGGGGCTCCTACAATGAGCAGTTCTTC	CASGLGQGGSYNEQFF
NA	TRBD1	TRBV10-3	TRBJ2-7	TGTGCCATCAGTTGGGACAGTTCCTACGAGCAGTACTTC	CAISWDSSYEQYF
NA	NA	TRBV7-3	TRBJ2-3	TGTGCCAGCAGCTGGCACGGGAGAGCAGATACGCAGTATTTT	CASSWHGRADTQYF
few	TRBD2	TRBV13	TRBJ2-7	TGTGCCAGCGCTCCGGGACTAGGGGTCTACGAGCAGTACTTC	CASAPGLGVYEQYF
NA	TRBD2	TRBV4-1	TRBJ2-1	TGCGCCAGCAGCCGGGGACTAGCGGGGTACAATGAGCAGTTCTTC	CASSRGLAGYNEQFF
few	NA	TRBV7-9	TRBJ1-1	TGTGCCAGCAGCTTAGTCTTCGTGGCTAACACTGAAGCTTTCTTT	CASSLVFVANTEAFF